These 27 T cell receptor beta chains came from one sample sequenced in a study of post-analysis software for immune sequencing data. Study-level findings and limits: Relative to controls, patients had 4 or 5 TRBV segments at higher frequency, with TRBV5-6, TRBV5-1 and TRBV20-1 among these.

Tagging with unique molecular identifiers was a feature of the TCR beta cDNA libraries. TCRdb itself ran the PCR reads through MiXCR, one entry per CDR3 protein. This table has hundreds of thousands of distinct CDR3 sequences, 55% to 60% appearing once. Antigens of these TCRs are unknown. Sequenced sample: blood. The origin of the receptors is a girl aged 2 to 9 with multiple sclerosis.

The rearrangement links TRBV12-3 or TRBV12-4 to TRBJ2-3; 11 bases are a match to TRBD2. Germline trimming cut 5 bases from V and 3 bases from J; bases unmatched to any gene: 10. CDR3 length: 17 amino acids. The CDR3 sequence is CASSRLAGPRDTDTQYF. The CDR3 nucleotides are TGTGCCAGCAGTAGACTAGCGGGGCCTAGAGATACAGATACGCAGTATTTT.

This clonotype appeared a single time. The gene calls are TRBV11-2 and TRBJ2-1, with a weak D call TRBD1 (6 bases). The V gene lost 1 base and the J gene lost 4 bases, with 20 bases spanning the gap. CDR1 SGHAT and CDR2 FQNNGV come from the germline V gene. The CDR3 loop spans 18 amino acids. This chain's CDR3 is CASSLVRFDEGVYNEQFF. The CDR3 DNA sequence: TGTGCCAGCAGCTTAGTCCGGTTCGACGAGGGGGTATACAATGAGCAGTTCTTC.

This clonotype was counted between two and nine times. This chain connects TRBV29-1 to TRBJ2-1; no reliable D call. The CDR3 length is 11 residues. With 4 bases removed from V and 7 bases from J, the gap between germline ends came to 8 bases. CDR1 is SQVTM and CDR2 is ANQGSEA in the germline V gene. In DNA form, the CDR3 reads TGCAGCGTTGTACCCGGGAATGAGCAGTTCTTC. It encodes CSVVPGNEQFF.

The table lists this clonotype with a few counts. The chain has TRBV7-2 and TRBJ2-5; either TRBD1 or TRBD2 may fit D (5 bases each). The germline gives CDR1 SGHTA, CDR2 FQGNSA. The CDR3 sequence is 13 residues long. The V end lost 3 bases, the J end lost 7 bases, and 12 bases lay between the germline ends. This CDR3 reads CASSFNGAGTQYF. In DNA form, the CDR3 reads TGTGCCAGCAGCTTCAACGGGGCGGGGACCCAGTACTTC.

This rearrangement joins TRBV3-1 to TRBJ2-5; D gene unclear. CDR3 length: 13 amino acids. V shed 8 bases and J shed 0 bases, with 10 bases lying between them. Germline values: CDR1 LGHDT, CDR2 YNNKEL (reference sequence). This CDR3 reads CASGSVNQETQYF. In nucleotides, the CDR3 is TGTGCCAGCGGAAGCGTCAACCAAGAGACCCAGTACTTC.

Only a few counts were recorded for this clonotype. This sequence joins TRBV20-1 and TRBJ1-2, with D hard to call. The CDR3 sequence is 15 residues long. Trimming stripped 0 bases from V and 1 base from J, with 12 bases between. The V gene's germline CDR1 is DFQATT and CDR2 SNEGSKA (reference sequence). CDR3 nucleotides: TGCAGTGCTAGAGATCCCAGCATGCTTAACTATGGCTACACCTTC. Protein sequence: CSARDPSMLNYGYTF.

DNA of the CDR3: TGCAGCGTTGTTGGGCTAGCGGGGACGCTGGATACGCAGTATTTT. This sequence encodes CSVVGLAGTLDTQYF. The rearrangement links TRBV29-1 to TRBJ2-3; 9 bases match TRBD2. Per germline, CDR1 SQVTM and CDR2 ANQGSEA. This CDR3 region has 15 residues. V trimming: 4 bases; J trimming: 6 bases; junction bases outside the gene matches: 11.

This clonotype appeared a few times. The chain has TRBV4-3 and TRBJ2-3, with 10 bases aligning to TRBD1. The CDR3 contains 15 residues. V shed 3 bases and J 3 bases; nucleotides not matched to a gene: 3. Germline values: CDR1 LGHNA, CDR2 YSLEER. The CDR3 here is CASSQDRGTTDTQYF. The CDR3 bases are TGCGCCAGCAGCCAGGACAGGGGGACAACAGATACGCAGTATTTT.

The chain couples TRBV12-3 or TRBV12-4 to TRBJ2-1; D may be TRBD2 (6 bases). Between the trimmed V and J ends, which lost 3 bases and 5 bases, there was a span of 11 bases. CDR3 length: 14 amino acids. In DNA, the CDR3 is TGTGCCAGCAGTTTTTGGGGGGTTCACAATGAGCAGTTCTTC. It is translated as CASSFWGVHNEQFF.

The chain has TRBV5-1 and TRBJ2-1, with 9 bases fitting TRBD1. This CDR3 comprises 15 residues. In germline, CDR1 is SGHRS, CDR2 YFSETQ. V trimming: 4 bases; J trimming: 10 bases; junction bases outside the gene matches: 12. The CDR3 bases are TGCGCCAGCAGCCAATCGGGACAGGGTTACGACGAGCAGTTCTTC. Translation: CASSQSGQGYDEQFF.

The rearrangement links TRBV20-1 to TRBJ1-3; TRBD1 is a possible D gene (5 bases). Per the germline V gene, CDR1 is DFQATT and CDR2 is SNEGSKA (reference sequence). CDR3 size: 15 residues. Trimming removed 3 bases from V and 0 bases from J, with 12 bases in between. The DNA for the CDR3 is TGCAGTGCTAGGCCCTCAGGGACCTCTGGAAACACCATATATTTT. It codes for CSARPSGTSGNTIYF.

This chain connects TRBV20-1 to TRBJ2-1; TRBD1 or TRBD2 may be the D gene (5 bases each). Looked up from germline, CDR1 is DFQATT and CDR2 is SNEGSKA (reference sequence). V was cut by 4 bases and J by 8 bases, with 12 bases left in between. The CDR3 covers 12 residues. The CDR3 nucleotides are TGCAGTGCTAAGAGGGGCGGTGATGAGCAGTTCTTC. It specifies CSAKRGGDEQFF.

The gene calls are TRBV27 and TRBJ1-2; 9 nucleotides agree with TRBD1. Germline-derived CDR1 and CDR2 are MNHEY and SMNVEV (reference sequence). V was clipped by 5 bases and J by 3 bases; unmatched bases: 10. CDR3 length equals 16 residues. Written as DNA, the CDR3 is TGTGCCAGCAGTCCGACTAGGGACAGGGCTGACTATGGCTACACCTTC. Encoded protein: CASSPTRDRADYGYTF.

The V call is TRBV7-8, the J call TRBJ1-1, with D unresolved. The CDR3 covers 16 residues. The ends were cut back, 6 bases at V and 2 bases at J, with 19 bases in the middle. Germline CDR1 SGHVS, CDR2 FQNEAQ. This CDR3 reads CASRRAPGMGNTEAFF. CDR3 nucleotides: TGTGCCAGCAGGAGAGCGCCGGGAATGGGAAACACTGAAGCTTTCTTT.

This clonotype showed up many times. The V call is TRBV12-3 or TRBV12-4, the J call TRBJ2-7; perhaps D is TRBD1 or TRBD2 (6 bases each). The CDR3 has 16 amino acids. V was trimmed by 7 bases and J by 4 bases, leaving 23 bases between them. This CDR3 reads CASTPIVWGARYEQYF. The DNA for the CDR3 is TGTGCCAGCACTCCAATCGTCTGGGGGGCTCGGTACGAGCAGTACTTC.

This chain connects TRBV6-6 to TRBJ2-5; 9 bases map to TRBD2. The germline CDR1 and CDR2 sequences are MNHNY and SVGAGI (reference sequence). This CDR3 contains 13 residues. The V and J ends lost 9 bases and 11 bases, in that order; junction bases with no gene match: 13. This CDR3 is CASWQGGGDEQYF. CDR3 DNA: TGTGCCAGTTGGCAGGGCGGGGGGGATGAGCAGTACTTC.

The sample holds a few counts of this clonotype. The chain joins TRBV20-1 to TRBJ2-5, with TRBD2 matching 8 bases. The CDR3 contains 14 residues. Germline CDR1 reads DFQATT; CDR2 reads SNEGSKA (reference sequence). CDR3 sequence: CSALGTRGRETQYF. CDR3 DNA sequence: TGCAGCGCTTTAGGGACTAGAGGACGAGAGACCCAGTACTTC.

There are a few counts of this clonotype. The chain joins TRBV29-1 to TRBJ2-7, with 9 nucleotides matching TRBD1. CDR3 length: 15 residues. Trimming cost V 5 bases and J 3 bases; bases outside gene matches: 11. CDR1 is SQVTM, CDR2 ANQGSEA, per germline. The chain's CDR3 is CSVFGSTGGHYEQYF. CDR3 DNA sequence: TGCAGCGTTTTTGGGTCGACAGGGGGACACTACGAGCAGTACTTC.

The chain employs TRBV20-1 and TRBJ2-3, with a weak D call TRBD2 (5 bases). V lost 3 bases and J lost 3, with 10 bases in between. Germline loops: CDR1 DFQATT, CDR2 SNEGSKA (reference sequence). This CDR3 is 13 amino acids long. The CDR3 spells CSASRAETDTQYF. The DNA of the CDR3 is TGCAGTGCTAGCCGAGCGGAAACAGATACGCAGTATTTT.

Note on this clonotype: An end of the junction differs from the germline gene, which may be a read error. The chain couples TRBV18 to TRBJ1-5; D gene unclear. Per germline, CDR1 KGHSH and CDR2 LQKENI. The CDR3 length is 15 residues. CDR3 residues: CASSPASLNNQPQHF. DNA for the CDR3: TGCGCCAGCTCACCCGCCAGCCTGAACAATCAGCCCCAGCATTTT.

The CDR3 DNA is TGCAGCGTTGAGGATACAGGGCCGACTGAAGCTTTCTTT. This codes for CSVEDTGPTEAFF. V and J are TRBV29-1 and TRBJ1-1; D possibly corresponds to TRBD1 (6 bases). V lost 3 bases to trimming and J lost 5 bases, with 13 bases between them. Germline loops: CDR1 SQVTM, CDR2 ANQGSEA. The CDR3 consists of 13 residues.

This clonotype was counted between two and nine times. This sequence joins TRBV6-1 and TRBJ2-5; the match to TRBD2 covers 9 bases. The CDR3 totals 16 residues. The germline V gene encodes CDR1 MNHNS and CDR2 SASEGT. Losses at the gene ends were 8 bases for V and 4 bases for J; bases not matched to a gene: 14. The DNA of the CDR3 is TGTGCCAGCGTGAGGCGGGGGGGCGTTCGGGGAGAGACCCAGTACTTC. Its protein is CASVRRGGVRGETQYF.

The chain employs TRBV9 and TRBJ2-1; TRBD2 aligns across 10 bases. The CDR3 contains 15 residues. Germline V lookup: CDR1 SGDLS, CDR2 YYNGEE. Trimming at V came to 1 base and at J to 7 bases, leaving 5 bases not matched to a gene. CDR3 sequence (DNA): TGTGCCAGCAGCGTACCCTCTAGCGGGAGTAATGAGCAGTTCTTC. As protein: CASSVPSSGSNEQFF.

V gene TRBV9 combines with J gene TRBJ2-5; TRBD2 matches 11 bases. Germline loops: CDR1 SGDLS, CDR2 YYNGEE. V shed 3 bases and J 1 base; nucleotides not matched to a gene: 8. This CDR3 comprises 17 residues. CDR3 region: CASSAHRLAGPQETQYF. Written as DNA, the CDR3 is TGTGCCAGCAGCGCGCATCGACTAGCGGGGCCCCAAGAGACCCAGTACTTC.

In DNA form, the CDR3 reads TGCAGTGCTAGAGATGTTAGGGACAGAACCTACGAGCAGTACTTC. Translation: CSARDVRDRTYEQYF. This chain connects TRBV20-1 to TRBJ2-7; TRBD1 aligns across 7 bases. The CDR3 has 15 residues. CDR1 is DFQATT and CDR2 is SNEGSKA in the germline V gene (reference sequence). Trimming cost V 0 bases and J 2 bases; bases outside gene matches: 7.

The chain joins TRBV20-1 to TRBJ1-1, with D possibly being TRBD1 (6 bases). Trimming stripped 6 bases from V and 5 bases from J, with 13 bases between. CDR1 is DFQATT and CDR2 is SNEGSKA in the germline V gene (reference sequence). The CDR3 length is 12 residues. The CDR3 sequence: CSAARGGTEAFF. CDR3 DNA sequence: TGCAGTGCCGCTAGGGGGGGGACTGAAGCTTTCTTT.

The V and J genes are TRBV25-1 and TRBJ2-3; 15 bases fit TRBD2. The CDR3 totals 19 residues. The germline CDR1 and CDR2 sequences are MGHDK and SYGVNS. V shed 6 bases, J shed 5 bases, and the junction held 15 bases outside the gene matches. CDR3 amino acids: CASSFISGLAGGSIDTQYF. The CDR3, as DNA: TGTGCCAGCAGCTTTATTTCGGGACTAGCGGGAGGCTCCATAGATACGCAGTATTTT.